This T cell receptor (beta chain) was identified in a study of T cell responses to AZD1222 COVID-19 vaccine. General study findings and limits: The CD4 TCRs associated with vaccination extended across spike and predominated at 160-218 and 743-854. It was only six AZD1222 recipients who were seropositive at baseline.

Regarding this clone: Antigen specificity is unknown.

Assay used: immunoSEQ multiplex PCR; TCRdb lists only in-frame clones, some missing. The repertoire has some 120,000 clones, 92% of them found once; the top ten carry roughly 1.4%. The CDR3 consists of 15 residues. The V and J ends lost 8 bases and 4 bases respectively, with 18 bases between them. CDR1 and CDR2 (germline): MNHEY, SVGAGI. Sequences were derived from peripheral blood, sampled 28 days after the second AZD1222 dose. The receptor was derived from an adult who received the AZD1222 COVID-19 vaccine. This chain links TRBV6-5 with TRBJ1-3, with D uncertain. CDR3 nucleotide sequence: TGTGCCAGCCTTCTCCCCTGCACGAGAGGAAACACCATATATTTT. Translated: CASLLPCTRGNTIYF.